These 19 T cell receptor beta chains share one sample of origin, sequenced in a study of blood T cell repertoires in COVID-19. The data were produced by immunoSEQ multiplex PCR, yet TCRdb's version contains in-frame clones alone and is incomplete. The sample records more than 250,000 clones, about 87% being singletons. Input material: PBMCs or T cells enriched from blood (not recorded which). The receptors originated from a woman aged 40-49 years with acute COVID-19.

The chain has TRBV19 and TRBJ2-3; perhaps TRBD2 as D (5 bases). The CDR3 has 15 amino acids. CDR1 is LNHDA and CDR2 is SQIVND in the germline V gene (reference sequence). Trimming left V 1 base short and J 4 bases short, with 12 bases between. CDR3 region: CASSIVGRAADTQYF. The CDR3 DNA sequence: TGTGCCAGTAGTATAGTTGGGCGGGCGGCAGATACGCAGTATTTT.

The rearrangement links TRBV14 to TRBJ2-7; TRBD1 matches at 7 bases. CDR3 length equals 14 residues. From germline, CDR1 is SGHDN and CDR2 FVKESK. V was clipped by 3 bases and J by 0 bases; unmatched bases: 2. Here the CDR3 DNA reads TGTGCCAGCAGCCACAGGGGGAGCTCCTACGAGCAGTACTTC. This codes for CASSHRGSSYEQYF.

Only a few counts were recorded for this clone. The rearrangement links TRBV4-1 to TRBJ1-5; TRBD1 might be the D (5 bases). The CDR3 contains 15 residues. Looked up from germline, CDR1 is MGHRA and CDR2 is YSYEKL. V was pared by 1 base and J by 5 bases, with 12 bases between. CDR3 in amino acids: CASSQGGEGYQPQHF. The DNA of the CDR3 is TGCGCCAGCAGCCAAGGGGGGGAGGGCTATCAGCCCCAGCATTTT.

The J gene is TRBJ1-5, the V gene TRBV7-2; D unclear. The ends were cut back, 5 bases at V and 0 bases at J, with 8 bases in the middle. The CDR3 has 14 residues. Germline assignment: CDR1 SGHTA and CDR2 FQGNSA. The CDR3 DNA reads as TGTGCCAGCAGCCAGAAATTTAGCAATCAGCCCCAGCATTTT. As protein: CASSQKFSNQPQHF.

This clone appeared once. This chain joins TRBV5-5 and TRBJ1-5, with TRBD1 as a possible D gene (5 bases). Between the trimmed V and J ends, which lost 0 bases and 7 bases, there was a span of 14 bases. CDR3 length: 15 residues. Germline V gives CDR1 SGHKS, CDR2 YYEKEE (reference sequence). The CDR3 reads CASSLGEQGAQPQHF. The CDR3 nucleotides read TGTGCCAGCAGCTTGGGAGAGCAGGGTGCCCAGCCCCAGCATTTT.

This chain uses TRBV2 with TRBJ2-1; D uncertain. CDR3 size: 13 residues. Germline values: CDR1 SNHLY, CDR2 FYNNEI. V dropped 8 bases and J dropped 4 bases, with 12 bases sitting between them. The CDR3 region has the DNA TGTGCCAGCCGACTCGAGATATACAATGAGCAGTTCTTC. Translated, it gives CASRLEIYNEQFF.

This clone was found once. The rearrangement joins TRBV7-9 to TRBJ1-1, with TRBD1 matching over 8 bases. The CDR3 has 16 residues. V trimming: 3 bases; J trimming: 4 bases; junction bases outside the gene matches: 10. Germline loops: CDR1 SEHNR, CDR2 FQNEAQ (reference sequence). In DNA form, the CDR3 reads TGTGCCAGCAGCTTTGGTTCAGGGGGCTATCTCACTGAAGCTTTCTTT. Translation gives CASSFGSGGYLTEAFF.

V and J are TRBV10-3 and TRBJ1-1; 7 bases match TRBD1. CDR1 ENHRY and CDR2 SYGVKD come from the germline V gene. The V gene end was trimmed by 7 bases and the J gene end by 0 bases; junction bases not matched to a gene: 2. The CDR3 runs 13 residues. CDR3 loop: CAITTGVNTEAFF. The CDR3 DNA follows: TGTGCCATCACCACAGGGGTGAACACTGAAGCTTTCTTT.

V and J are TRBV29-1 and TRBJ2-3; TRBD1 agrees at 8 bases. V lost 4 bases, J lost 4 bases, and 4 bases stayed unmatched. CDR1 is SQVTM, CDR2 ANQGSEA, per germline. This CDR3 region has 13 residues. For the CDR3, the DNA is TGCAGCGTTGGCCAGGGGGCCCCAGATACGCAGTATTTT. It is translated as CSVGQGAPDTQYF.

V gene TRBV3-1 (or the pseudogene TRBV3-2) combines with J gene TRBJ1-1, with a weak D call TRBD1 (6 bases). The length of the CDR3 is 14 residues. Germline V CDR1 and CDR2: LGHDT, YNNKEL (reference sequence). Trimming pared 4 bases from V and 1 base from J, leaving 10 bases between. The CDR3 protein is CASSPRTANTEAFF. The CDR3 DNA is TGTGCCAGCAGCCCCCGGACAGCGAACACTGAAGCTTTCTTT.

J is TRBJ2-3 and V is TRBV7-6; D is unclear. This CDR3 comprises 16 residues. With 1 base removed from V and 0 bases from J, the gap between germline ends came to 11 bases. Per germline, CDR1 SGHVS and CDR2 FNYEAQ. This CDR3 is CASSLGLPHSTDTQYF. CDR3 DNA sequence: TGTGCCAGCAGCTTAGGCCTACCCCACAGCACAGATACGCAGTATTTT.

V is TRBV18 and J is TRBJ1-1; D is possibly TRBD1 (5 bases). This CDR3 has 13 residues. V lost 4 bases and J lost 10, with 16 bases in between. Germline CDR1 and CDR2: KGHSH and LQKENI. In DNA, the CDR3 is TGTGCCAGCTCACTTACCACAGGTTTCTCAGCTTTCTTT. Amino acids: CASSLTTGFSAFF.

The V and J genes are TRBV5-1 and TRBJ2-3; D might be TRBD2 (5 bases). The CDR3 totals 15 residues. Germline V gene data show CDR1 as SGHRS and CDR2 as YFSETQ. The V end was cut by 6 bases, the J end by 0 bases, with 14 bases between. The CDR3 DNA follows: TGCGCCAGCAAGGGAGACCTAGGGAGCACAGATACGCAGTATTTT. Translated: CASKGDLGSTDTQYF.

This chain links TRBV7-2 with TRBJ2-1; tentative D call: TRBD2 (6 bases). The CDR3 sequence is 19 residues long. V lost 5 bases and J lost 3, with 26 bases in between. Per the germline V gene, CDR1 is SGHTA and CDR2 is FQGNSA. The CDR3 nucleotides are TGTGCCAGCAGCGCCCACGGCGGGAATACCCCCTTTAACTACAATGAGCAGTTCTTC. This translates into CASSAHGGNTPFNYNEQFF.

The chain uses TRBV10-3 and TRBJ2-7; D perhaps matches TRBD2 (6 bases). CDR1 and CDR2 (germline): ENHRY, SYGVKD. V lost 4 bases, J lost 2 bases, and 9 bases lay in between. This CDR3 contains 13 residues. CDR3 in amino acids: CAISAGLPYEQYF. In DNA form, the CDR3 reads TGTGCCATCAGTGCGGGACTTCCCTACGAGCAGTACTTC.

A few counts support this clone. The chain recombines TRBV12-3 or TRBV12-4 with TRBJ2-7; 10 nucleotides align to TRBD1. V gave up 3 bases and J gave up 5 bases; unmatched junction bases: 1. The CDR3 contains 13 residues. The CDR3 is CASSLGTGDEQYF. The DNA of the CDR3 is TGTGCCAGCAGTTTGGGGACAGGGGACGAGCAGTACTTC.

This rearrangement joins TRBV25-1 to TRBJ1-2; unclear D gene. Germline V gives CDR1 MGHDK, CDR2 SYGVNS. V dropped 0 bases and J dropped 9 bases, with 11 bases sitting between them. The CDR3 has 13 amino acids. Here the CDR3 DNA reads TGTGCCAGCAGTGAATACAGCGAGGGAAGCTACACCTTC. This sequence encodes CASSEYSEGSYTF.

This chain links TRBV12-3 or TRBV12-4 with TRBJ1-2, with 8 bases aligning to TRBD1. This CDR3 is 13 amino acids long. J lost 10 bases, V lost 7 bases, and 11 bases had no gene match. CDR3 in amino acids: CASTHDRGPLYTF. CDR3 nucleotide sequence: TGTGCCAGCACCCATGACAGGGGTCCCCTCTACACCTTC.

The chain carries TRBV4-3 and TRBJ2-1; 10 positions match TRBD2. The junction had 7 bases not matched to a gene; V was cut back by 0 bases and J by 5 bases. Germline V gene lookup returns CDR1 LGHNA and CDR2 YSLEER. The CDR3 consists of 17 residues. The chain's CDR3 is CASSQDLPSGSDNEQFF. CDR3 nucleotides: TGCGCCAGCAGCCAAGATCTGCCTAGCGGGAGCGACAATGAGCAGTTCTTC.